Given below is one T cell receptor beta chain in context. V gave up 3 bases and J gave up 3 bases, with 16 bases separating them. The length of the CDR3 is 15 residues. Germline V lookup: CDR1 SGHRS, CDR2 YFSETQ. This specimen comes from a study of blood T cell repertoires in COVID-19. The wider study: From T cells, B-cell-depleted T cells, or PBMCs came the material, which was cDNA or gDNA.

The repertoire was sequenced with immunoSEQ multiplex PCR; TCRdb's copy has only in-frame clones and lacks some. The data hold 120,000 to 150,000 clones, with approximately 86% observed a single time. The gene calls are TRBV5-1 and TRBJ2-7, with D tentatively TRBD2 (7 bases). This receptor was taken from a middle-aged woman who had been exposed to COVID-19. Sequencing was carried out using PBMCs or T cells enriched from blood (not recorded which). The CDR3 region has the DNA TGCGCCAGCAGCTCACTACGGGGGGCGGACTACGAGCAGTACTTC. Protein: CASSSLRGADYEQYF. Complete variable domain (other parts from reference TRBV5-1 and TRBJ2-7): KAGVTQTPRYLIKTRGQQVTLSCSPISGHRSVSWYQQTPGQGLQFLFEYFSETQRNKGNFPGRFSGRQFSNSRSEMNVSTLELGDSALYLCASSSLRGADYEQYFGPGTRLTVT.